In its sample, the clone carrying this TCR beta chain was seen many times. Volunteers attending a blood bank in Maryland, USA, served as healthy controls. This specimen comes from a study of neurological immune-mediated disorders. Germline V gives CDR1 MNHEY, CDR2 SVGAGI. The CDR3 sequence is 15 residues long. The V segment lost 4 bases and the J segment 2 bases; nucleotides outside the gene matches: 4. The making of cDNA relied on 5'RACE with 10-nucleotide random UMIs. A single record per CDR3 protein comes from TCRdb applying MiXCR to the 5' RACE reads. The table has fewer than 85,000 distinct CDR3 sequences, approximately 17% seen once.

The source of this sequence is a middle-aged woman in good health. The chain joins TRBV6-5 to TRBJ1-3; 8 bases line up with TRBD1. The source material was PBMCs. CDR3 in amino acids: CASSWTGPTGNTIYF. CDR3 coding DNA: TGTGCCAGCAGTTGGACAGGGCCAACTGGAAACACCATATATTTT.